These T cell receptor beta chains were read from a single sample in a study of identical twins. TCRdb itself ran the 5' RACE reads through MiXCR, one entry per CDR3 protein. The data hold fewer than 250,000 distinct CDR3 sequences, with roughly 9.4% observed a single time. The specimen was memory (CD45RO+) T cells sorted from blood. Receptors originate from a woman aged 18 to 35 in good health. Both conserved end residues are part of each CDR3. A D gene is named only where the DNA matches it firmly. Some rows mark clone size as missing; the rest say once, few, many or name a class of expanded clone.

j_gene,abundance,v_gene,d_gene,CDR3aa,CDR3nt
TRBJ1-2,-,TRBV7-2,-,CASSPQDFYGYTF,TGTGCCAGCAGCCCCCAAGACTTCTATGGCTACACCTTC
TRBJ1-2,-,TRBV25-1,-,CASSEAGRGYTF,TGTGCCAGCAGTGAGGCAGGGCGAGGCTACACCTTC
TRBJ1-1,few,TRBV7-9,-,CASSLPGWKNTEAFF,TGTGCCAGCAGCTTGCCGGGATGGAAGAACACTGAAGCTTTCTTT
TRBJ2-7,few,TRBV20-1,-,CSARDSSPEQYF,TGCAGTGCTAGAGATAGCAGTCCCGAGCAGTACTTC
TRBJ2-5,few,TRBV20-1,TRBD1,CSARDNGMSRGPVQETQYF,TGCAGTGCTAGAGATAATGGAATGTCGAGGGGGCCTGTCCAAGAGACCCAGTACTTC
TRBJ2-3,few,TRBV7-9,-,CASSSSGSPTQYF,TGTGCCAGCAGCTCCAGTGGTAGCCCTACGCAGTATTTT
TRBJ1-1,many,TRBV2,-,CATLRDTQAFF,TGTGCCACACTCCGGGACACTCAAGCTTTCTTT
TRBJ2-2,many,TRBV15,-,CATTKRGTVNTGELFF,TGTGCCACCACCAAGAGGGGGACTGTGAACACCGGGGAGCTGTTTTTT
TRBJ2-7,-,TRBV13,TRBD1,CASSRQGPLNYEQYF,TGTGCCAGCAGCAGACAGGGACCCCTTAACTACGAGCAGTACTTC
TRBJ2-1,-,TRBV20-1,-,CSAPTRGRHEQFF,TGCAGTGCTCCCACGCGAGGAAGACATGAGCAGTTCTTC
TRBJ1-1,many,TRBV5-1,TRBD1,CASSLADRANMNTEAFF,TGCGCCAGCAGCCTTGCCGACAGGGCTAACATGAACACTGAAGCTTTCTTT
TRBJ2-3,few,TRBV20-1,TRBD2,CSASERGGSTDTQYF,TGCAGTGCTAGTGAGCGGGGGGGGTCCACAGATACGCAGTATTTT
TRBJ1-4,many,TRBV5-1,-,CASSLVGSNEKLFF,TGCGCCAGCAGCTTGGTGGGGTCAAATGAAAAACTGTTTTTT
TRBJ2-1,many,TRBV20-1,-,CSARDAAGQFF,TGCAGTGCTAGAGATGCGGCGGGACAGTTCTTC
TRBJ2-5,few,TRBV29-1,TRBD1,CSVSGGEETQYF,TGCAGCGTTTCAGGGGGAGAAGAGACCCAGTACTTC
TRBJ2-1,-,TRBV5-1,-,CASTLGDYPGDEQFF,TGCGCCAGCACCTTGGGGGACTATCCAGGGGATGAGCAGTTCTTC
TRBJ2-5,-,TRBV2,TRBD1,CASNGQGALETQYF,TGTGCCAGCAACGGACAGGGGGCATTGGAGACCCAGTACTTC
TRBJ2-1,many,TRBV11-1,TRBD2,CASSPWTSGGNEQFF,TGTGCCAGCAGCCCCTGGACTAGCGGGGGGAATGAGCAGTTCTTC
TRBJ1-2,-,TRBV3-1,-,CASSQGGGGYGYTF,TGTGCCAGCAGCCAAGGAGGAGGAGGCTATGGCTACACCTTC
TRBJ2-2,-,TRBV25-1,-,CASSEGYAGELFF,TGTGCCAGCAGTGAAGGGTACGCCGGGGAGCTGTTTTTT
TRBJ2-5,few,TRBV6-2/TRBV6-3,-,CASSWTARGTQYF,TGTGCCAGCAGTTGGACGGCGCGAGGGACCCAGTACTTC
TRBJ1-2,many,TRBV4-3,-,CASSQDTIGYGYTF,TGCGCCAGCAGCCAAGACACTATCGGGTATGGCTACACCTTC
TRBJ1-2,few,TRBV25-1,-,CASSEAGGSRGIHGYTF,TGTGCCAGCAGTGAAGCAGGAGGATCGAGAGGTATCCATGGCTACACCTTC
TRBJ1-1,many,TRBV29-1,-,CSVSRTEAFF,TGCAGCGTTTCGCGGACTGAAGCTTTCTTT
TRBJ1-4,many,TRBV4-3,TRBD1,CASSPRTGVNEKLFF,TGCGCCAGCAGCCCACGGACAGGGGTAAATGAAAAACTGTTTTTT
TRBJ2-7,few,TRBV20-1,-,CSASPAQLAYEQYF,TGCAGTGCTAGCCCGGCTCAGCTAGCCTACGAGCAGTACTTC
TRBJ2-1,many,TRBV4-2,TRBD2,CASSQEGGRTYNEQFF,TGTGCCAGCAGCCAAGAGGGCGGGAGGACCTACAATGAGCAGTTCTTC
TRBJ2-3,-,TRBV10-3,-,CAITEPDFSPDTQYF,TGTGCCATCACAGAGCCGGACTTCTCACCAGATACGCAGTATTTT